This T cell receptor (beta chain) was obtained from a study of cytomegalovirus exposure and HLA in healthy donors. Vbeta (60) and Jbeta (13) primers were used in the PCR. The assay was immunoSEQ multiplex PCR, and TCRdb's table has in-frame clones only and misses some. The table includes more than 200,000 clones, roughly 80% detected once. Germline V gene data show CDR1 as SGHTA and CDR2 as FQGNSA. V lost 1 base to trimming and J lost 0 bases, with 16 bases between them. The CDR3 sequence is 18 residues long. The source is a middle-aged man in good health and CMV-seronegative. The chain links TRBV7-2 to TRBJ1-5, with D perhaps matching TRBD1 (5 bases). Sequenced input: PBMCs. Here the CDR3 DNA reads TGTGCCAGCAGCTTAGGGGCCCCCGACGGACATAGCAATCAGCCCCAGCATTTT. Amino acids: CASSLGAPDGHSNQPQHF.